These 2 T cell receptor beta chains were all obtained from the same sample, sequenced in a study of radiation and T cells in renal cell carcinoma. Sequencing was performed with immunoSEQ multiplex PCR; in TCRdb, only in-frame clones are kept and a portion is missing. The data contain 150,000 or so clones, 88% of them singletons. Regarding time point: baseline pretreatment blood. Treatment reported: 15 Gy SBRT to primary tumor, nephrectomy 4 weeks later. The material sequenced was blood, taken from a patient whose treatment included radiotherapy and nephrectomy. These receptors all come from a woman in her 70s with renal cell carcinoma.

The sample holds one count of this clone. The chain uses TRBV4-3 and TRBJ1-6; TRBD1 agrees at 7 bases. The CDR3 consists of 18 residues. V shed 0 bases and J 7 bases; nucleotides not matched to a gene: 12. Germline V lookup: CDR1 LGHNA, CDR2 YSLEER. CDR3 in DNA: TGCGCCAGCAGCCAAGAGCGGATATCAGGGGGATGGAATTCACCCCTCCACTTT. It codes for CASSQERISGGWNSPLHF.

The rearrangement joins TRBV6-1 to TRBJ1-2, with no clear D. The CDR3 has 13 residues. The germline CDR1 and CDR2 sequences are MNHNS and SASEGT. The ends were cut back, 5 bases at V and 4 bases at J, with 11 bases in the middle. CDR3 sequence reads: CASSLGRTYGYTF. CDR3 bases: TGTGCCAGCAGTCTGGGCAGAACCTATGGCTACACCTTC.